Listed here is a single T cell receptor (beta chain). The data were taken from a study of shared clonotypes between healthy human individuals. Libraries were prepared by immunoSEQ multiplex PCR; TCRdb keeps only in-frame clonotypes and omits some of them. The sample yields about 1 million clones, 60% to 80% seen once. The receptor was isolated from a man between 18 and 35 years old in good health. Sample: memory CD4+ T cells sorted from blood. The sample's subset: CD45RA-negative fraction.

CDR3 DNA: TGTGCCAGCAGGGAACAGGTCGGCGAGACCCAGTACTTC. Translation: CASREQVGETQYF. This chain uses TRBV7-9 with TRBJ2-5, with D possibly matching TRBD1 (5 bases). Germline CDR1 SEHNR, CDR2 FQNEAQ (reference sequence). V lost 6 bases and J lost 5, with 13 bases in between. The CDR3 sequence is 13 residues long.